A single sample gave rise to the 13 T cell receptor beta chains below, sequenced in a study of identical twins. MiXCR was run by TCRdb on the 5' RACE reads, yielding one entry per CDR3 protein. The sample includes 300,000 to 400,000 distinct CDR3 sequences, 9% to 15% of them seen just once. These same records also appear under a second study, on yellow fever vaccine responses in identical twins.

The sample consisted of CD8+ T cells sorted from blood. The receptors shown here come from a woman between 18 and 29 years old in good health.

There are many counts of this clonotype. The chain employs TRBV7-6 and TRBJ2-3, with TRBD2 identical over 11 bases. V shed 5 bases and J 2 bases; nucleotides not matched to a gene: 6. CDR3 length: 16 amino acids. Looked up from germline, CDR1 is SGHVS and CDR2 is FNYEAQ. Written as DNA, the CDR3 is TGTGCCAGCAGCCCTGGGACTAGCGGATACACAGATACGCAGTATTTT. Protein sequence: CASSPGTSGYTDTQYF.

Note on this clonotype: This clone may be a read error of a much larger clone one base away. This chain links TRBV10-3 with TRBJ2-3, with 7 nucleotides matching TRBD2. The CDR3 covers 15 residues. CDR1 and CDR2 from the germline V gene are ENHRY and SYGVKD. The CDR3 nucleotides are TGTGCCATCAGTGAGGGCGGGAGCCTCACAGCTACGCAGTATTTT. Its translation: CAISEGGSLTATQYF.

This clonotype was detected a few times. This chain links TRBV27 with TRBJ2-7; TRBD1 matches 9 bases. This CDR3 has 14 amino acids. The V gene's germline CDR1 is MNHEY and CDR2 SMNVEV (reference sequence). The J segment lost 5 bases and the V segment lost 0 bases, leaving 2 bases of the junction unmatched. The CDR3 spells CASSLSGQGNEQYF. For the CDR3, the DNA is TGTGCCAGCAGTTTATCGGGACAGGGTAACGAGCAGTACTTC.

Only a few counts were recorded for this clonotype. The chain employs TRBV27 and TRBJ2-3; D is possibly TRBD1 or TRBD2 (6 bases each). V lost 3 bases and J 3 bases, leaving 10 bases between the germline ends. CDR3 length equals 14 residues. Germline V gene data show CDR1 as MNHEY and CDR2 as SMNVEV (reference sequence). Written as DNA, the CDR3 is TGTGCCAGCAGTTTGATAGGGGGGACAGATACGCAGTATTTT. Its protein is CASSLIGGTDTQYF.

This chain joins TRBV9 and TRBJ2-3; no definite D call. V dropped 4 bases and J dropped 0 bases, with 12 bases sitting between them. Germline loops: CDR1 SGDLS, CDR2 YYNGEE. CDR3 length: 15 residues. In nucleotides, the CDR3 is TGTGCCAGCAGCCCCCTCCAGCGAAGCACAGATACGCAGTATTTT. Its protein product is CASSPLQRSTDTQYF.

The chain has TRBV2 and TRBJ1-1; 7 nucleotides agree with TRBD1. Per germline, CDR1 SNHLY and CDR2 FYNNEI. CDR3 length equals 14 residues. Trimming at V came to 10 bases and at J to 5 bases, leaving 13 bases not matched to a gene. The CDR3 loop reads CAMPPEGARTEAFF. In DNA form, the CDR3 reads TGTGCCATGCCCCCGGAGGGGGCGAGGACTGAAGCTTTCTTT.

The V gene is TRBV28, the J gene TRBJ2-5; D may be TRBD2 (5 bases). The germline CDR1 and CDR2 sequences are MDHEN and SYDVKM. The CDR3 is 15 residues long. Trimming took 6 bases from V and 4 from J, leaving 18 bases between them. This CDR3 is CASSSNSEGGETQYF. CDR3 DNA sequence: TGTGCCAGCAGCTCTAATAGCGAAGGCGGAGAGACCCAGTACTTC.

A few counts support this clonotype. The gene calls are TRBV11-2 and TRBJ2-7, with 7 bases fitting TRBD2. The CDR3 runs to 17 residues. The germline gives CDR1 SGHAT, CDR2 FQNNGV. The ends lost 3 bases at V and 5 bases at J; junction bases unmatched: 16. The CDR3 coding sequence is TGTGCCAGCAGCTTGGACTCCGGGCTGGGAGGGTTGGACGAGCAGTACTTC. Translating it yields CASSLDSGLGGLDEQYF. Full variable domain (remainder filled in from reference TRBV11-2 and TRBJ2-7): EAGVAQSPRYKIIEKRQSVAFWCNPISGHATLYWYQQILGQGPKLLIQFQNNGVVDDSQLPKDRFSAERLKGVDSTLKIQPAKLEDSAVYLCASSLDSGLGGLDEQYFGPGTRLTVT.

This clonotype was counted many times. The V gene is TRBV29-1, the J gene TRBJ2-1, with TRBD2 matching 11 bases. From germline, CDR1 is SQVTM and CDR2 ANQGSEA. This CDR3 comprises 12 residues. Germline trimming cut 5 bases from V and 7 bases from J; bases unmatched to any gene: 1. For the CDR3, the DNA is TGCAGCGTTCTAGCGGGAGGAAATGAGCAGTTCTTC. Translation: CSVLAGGNEQFF.

The rearrangement uses TRBV20-1 and TRBJ2-1; D remains unclear. With 7 bases removed from V and 9 bases from J, the gap between germline ends came to 13 bases. The germline gives CDR1 DFQATT, CDR2 SNEGSKA (reference sequence). This CDR3 spans 11 amino acids. This chain's CDR3 is CSGPLWGEQFF. The CDR3 DNA is TGCAGTGGGCCGCTCTGGGGTGAGCAGTTCTTC.

This rearrangement joins TRBV9 to TRBJ2-7, with D tentatively TRBD2 (6 bases). The V end lost 4 bases, the J end lost 3 bases, and 14 bases lay between the germline ends. This CDR3 has 14 residues. Germline lookup yields CDR1 SGDLS and CDR2 YYNGEE. DNA of the CDR3: TGTGCCAGCAGCTTATCCGGGACTGGCTACGAGCAGTACTTC. Amino acid sequence: CASSLSGTGYEQYF. The entire variable domain, with the rest obtained from reference TRBV9 and TRBJ2-7, is as follows: DSGVTQTPKHLITATGQRVTLRCSPRSGDLSVYWYQQSLDQGLQFLIQYYNGEERAKGNILERFSAQQFPDLHSELNLSSLELGDSALYFCASSLSGTGYEQYFGPGTRLTVT.

In this sample, this clonotype turned up a few times. V gene TRBV2 combines with J gene TRBJ1-2; D is unclear. This CDR3 is built from 13 residues. The V end lost 8 bases, the J end lost 3 bases, and 13 bases lay between the germline ends. Germline assignment: CDR1 SNHLY and CDR2 FYNNEI. CDR3 in amino acids: CASPTRPDYGYTF. As DNA, the CDR3 is TGTGCCAGCCCCACCCGCCCTGACTATGGCTACACCTTC.

This clonotype was seen just once. The chain joins TRBV28 to TRBJ2-7; the match to TRBD2 covers 10 bases. This CDR3 has 15 residues. Trimming removed 9 bases from V and 3 bases from J; junction bases left unmatched: 11. The germline V gene has CDR1 MDHEN and CDR2 SYDVKM. The CDR3 DNA reads as TGTGCCAGTAAACCTCTAGCGGGAGCCAACTACGAGCAGTACTTC. Its translation: CASKPLAGANYEQYF.